This TCR beta chain was documented in a study of naive and memory T cell subsets. The beta constant-region primer was an equimolar mix of two oligonucleotides covering TRBC1 and TRBC2. Ligation attached a single-stranded oligonucleotide with a 12-nucleotide UMI and the SP2 primer to the cDNA 3' end. TCRdb reprocessed the UMI-ligation and nested PCR reads with MiXCR, giving one entry per CDR3 protein. The sample records over 20,000 distinct CDR3 sequences, approximately 11% being singletons. Sequential positive selection took CD4 T cells first, then CD8 T cells. Four subsets defined by CD45RA and CD27 were sorted after CD3, CD4, CD8 and live/dead staining. Germline-derived CDR1 and CDR2 are MNHEY and SVGAGI. This CDR3 contains 19 residues. V shed 4 bases and J 2 bases; nucleotides not matched to a gene: 10.

This receptor was obtained from a human donor in good health. The sample comprised central memory CD8+ T cells from blood. The J gene is TRBJ2-2, the V gene TRBV6-5; 13 bases match TRBD2. CDR3 in amino acids: CASSSRQWTSGRNTGELFF. Here the CDR3 DNA reads TGTGCCAGCAGTTCCAGACAGTGGACTAGCGGGAGAAACACCGGGGAGCTGTTTTTT.